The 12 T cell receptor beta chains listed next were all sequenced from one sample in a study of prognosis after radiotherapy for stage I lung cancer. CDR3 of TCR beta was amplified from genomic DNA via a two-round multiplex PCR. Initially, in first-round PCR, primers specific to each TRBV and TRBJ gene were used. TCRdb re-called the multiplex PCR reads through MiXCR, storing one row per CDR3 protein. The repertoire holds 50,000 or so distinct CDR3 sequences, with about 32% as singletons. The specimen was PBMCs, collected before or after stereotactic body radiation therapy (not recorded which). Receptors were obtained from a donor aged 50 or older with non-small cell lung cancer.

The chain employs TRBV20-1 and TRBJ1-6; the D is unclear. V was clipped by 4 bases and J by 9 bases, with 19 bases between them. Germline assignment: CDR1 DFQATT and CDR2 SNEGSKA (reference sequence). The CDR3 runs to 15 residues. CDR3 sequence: CSAMSRGCISSPLHF. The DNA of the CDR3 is TGCAGTGCTATGAGTAGAGGGTGTATCAGTTCACCCCTCCACTTT.

The CDR3 nucleotides are TGTGCCAGCAGCCCCTACTGGGGGTTCGACTATACGCAGTATTTT. Amino acids: CASSPYWGFDYTQYF. The chain joins TRBV7-8 to TRBJ2-3, with D perhaps matching TRBD1 or TRBD2 (5 bases each). Trimming shortened V by 5 bases and J by 7 bases, and 19 bases separated the two germline ends. In germline, CDR1 is SGHVS, CDR2 FQNEAQ. CDR3 size: 15 residues.

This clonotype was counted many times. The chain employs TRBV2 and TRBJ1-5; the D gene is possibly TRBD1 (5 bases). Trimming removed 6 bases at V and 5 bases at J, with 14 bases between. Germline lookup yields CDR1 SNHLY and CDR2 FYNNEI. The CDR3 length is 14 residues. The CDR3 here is CASRDTGPHQPQHF. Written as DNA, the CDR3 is TGTGCCAGCAGGGACACGGGGCCCCATCAGCCCCAGCATTTT.

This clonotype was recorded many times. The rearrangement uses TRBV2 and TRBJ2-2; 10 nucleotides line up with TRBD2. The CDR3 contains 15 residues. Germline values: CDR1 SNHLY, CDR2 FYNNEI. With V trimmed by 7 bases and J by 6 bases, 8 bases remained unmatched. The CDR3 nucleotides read TGTGCCAGCAAATCCGGGACTAGCGTCGCCGGGGAGCTGTTTTTT. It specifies CASKSGTSVAGELFF.

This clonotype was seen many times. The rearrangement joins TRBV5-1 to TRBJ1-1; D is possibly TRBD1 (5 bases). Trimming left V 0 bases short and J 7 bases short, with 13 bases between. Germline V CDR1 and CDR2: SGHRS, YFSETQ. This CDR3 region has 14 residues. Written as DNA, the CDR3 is TGCGCCAGCAGCTTGGCCGCAGGGCGGGGTGAAGCTTTCTTT. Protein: CASSLAAGRGEAFF.

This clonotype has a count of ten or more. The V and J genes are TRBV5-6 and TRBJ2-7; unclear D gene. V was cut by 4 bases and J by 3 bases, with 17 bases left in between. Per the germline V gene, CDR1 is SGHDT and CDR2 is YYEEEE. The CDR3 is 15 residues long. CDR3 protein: CASSPSPRHDYEQYF. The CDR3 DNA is TGTGCCAGCAGCCCATCGCCGCGACACGACTACGAGCAGTACTTC.

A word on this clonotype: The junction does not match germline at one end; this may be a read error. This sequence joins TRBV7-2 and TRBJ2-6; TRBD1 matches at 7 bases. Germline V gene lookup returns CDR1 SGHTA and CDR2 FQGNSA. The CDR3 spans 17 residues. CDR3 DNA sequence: TGTGCCAGCAGCCCAGGTACAGGGGTCCCTGGGTCCAACGTCCTGACTTTC. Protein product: CASSPGTGVPGSNVLTF.

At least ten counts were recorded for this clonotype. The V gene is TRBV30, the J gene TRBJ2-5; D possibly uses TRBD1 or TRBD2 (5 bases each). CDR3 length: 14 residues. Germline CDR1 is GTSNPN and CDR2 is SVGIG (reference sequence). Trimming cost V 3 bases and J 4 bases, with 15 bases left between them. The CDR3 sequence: CAWRDPRGGETQYF. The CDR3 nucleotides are TGTGCCTGGAGGGACCCGAGGGGTGGAGAGACCCAGTACTTC.

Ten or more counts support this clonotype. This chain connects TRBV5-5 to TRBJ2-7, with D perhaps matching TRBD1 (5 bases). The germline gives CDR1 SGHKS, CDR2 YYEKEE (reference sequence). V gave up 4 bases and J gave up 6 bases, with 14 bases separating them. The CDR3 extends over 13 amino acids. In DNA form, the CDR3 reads TGTGCCAGCAGCAACTCCAGGGCTCCCGAGCAGTACTTC. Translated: CASSNSRAPEQYF.

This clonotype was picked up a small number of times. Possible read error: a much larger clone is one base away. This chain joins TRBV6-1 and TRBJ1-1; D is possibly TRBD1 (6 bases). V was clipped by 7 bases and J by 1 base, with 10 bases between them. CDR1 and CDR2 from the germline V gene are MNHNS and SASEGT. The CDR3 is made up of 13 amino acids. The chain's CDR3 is CASIGQPNTEAFF. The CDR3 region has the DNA TGTGCCAGCATCGGACAGCCGAACACTGAAGCTTTCTTT.

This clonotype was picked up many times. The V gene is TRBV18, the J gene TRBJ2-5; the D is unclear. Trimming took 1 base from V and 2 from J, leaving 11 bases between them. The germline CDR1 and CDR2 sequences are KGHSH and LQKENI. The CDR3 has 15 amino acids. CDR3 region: CASSPLKAGQETQYF. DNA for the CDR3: TGTGCCAGCTCACCACTTAAGGCAGGACAAGAGACCCAGTACTTC. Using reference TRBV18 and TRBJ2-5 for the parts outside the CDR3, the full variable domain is NAGVMQNPRHLVRRRGQEARLRCSPMKGHSHVYWYRQLPEEGLKFMVYLQKENIIDESGMPKERFSAEFPKEGPSILRIQQVVRGDSAAYFCASSPLKAGQETQYFGPGTRLLVL.

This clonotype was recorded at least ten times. CDR3 DNA sequence: TGTGCCAGCAGCGCAGGGGACTGGGCCAACGTCCTGACTTTC. Encoded protein: CASSAGDWANVLTF. The gene calls are TRBV9 and TRBJ2-6; D tentatively reads TRBD1 or TRBD2 (6 bases each). V lost 3 bases to trimming and J lost 5 bases, with 9 bases between them. The CDR3 sequence is 14 residues long. Germline CDR1 SGDLS, CDR2 YYNGEE.